Listed here is a single T cell receptor beta chain. MiXCR, run by TCRdb on the 5' RACE reads, gives a single entry per CDR3 protein. Here the sample spans around 340,000 distinct CDR3 sequences, roughly 21% being singletons. These data belong to a study of T-cell memory formation after mild COVID-19. The length of the CDR3 is 13 residues. The ends were cut back, 4 bases at V and 4 bases at J, with 8 bases in the middle. CDR1 and CDR2 (germline): SNHLY, FYNNEI. The sequence was collected from an adult woman who had mild COVID-19 (a few samples of this study predate the infection). Cell type and time point are not known. Sequences were obtained from PBMCs or a T cell subset sorted from them (not recorded which). This chain uses TRBV2 with TRBJ1-5; D remains unclear. The DNA for the CDR3 is TGTGCCAGCAGTGGTGAGAAAAATCAGCCCCAGCATTTT. This sequence encodes CASSGEKNQPQHF.